Sequencing of this T cell receptor beta chain was carried out in a study of blood T cell repertoires in COVID-19 (dated by TCRdb to about 2020). Background for the entire study: The collaborator samples originated in the United States, Italy and Spain and spanned the acute and convalescent phases of COVID-19. The prospective study material was composed of cDNA or gDNA derived from T cells, B-cell-depleted T cells, or PBMCs. Subjects who had been exposed to COVID-19, were actively infected with it, or had recovered from it provided the deeply sampled blood TCRbeta repertoires that made up the dataset. The repertoires were made available in a free public database intended to serve as a resource for research on the immune response to SARS-CoV-2. Samples were obtained from the ongoing ImmuneRACE study (first 160 participants) and from 950 to 1,500 subjects provided by 6 global collaborators. A de-identified subject ID, COVID-19 status, age in years and sex were almost always included in the sample metadata. Where HLA class I and class II types were available, the types were taken from metadata supplied by the sample provider, not from assay-based typing.

Ends trimmed: V by 2 bases, J by 6 bases; bases unmatched to a gene: 5. Via the germline V gene, CDR1 is MNHEY and CDR2 SVGEGT. CDR3 length: 14 amino acids, cysteine to phenylalanine. The CDR3 DNA has 42 bases and is translated from base 1. TCRbeta CDR3 regions were amplified from genomic DNA by means of the immunoSEQ Assay, a bias-controlled multiplex PCR. Per the source publication's procedure: Within the assay, amplification of reference gene primers was used to estimate how many nucleated cells each sample contained. To quantify the absolute abundance of each unique TCRbeta CDR3 rearrangement, sequence reads were collapsed and filtered. For each sample, productive Simpson clonality was calculated as the square root of Simpson's diversity index across productive rearrangements. TCRdb provides this immuneACCESS table in a form limited to in-frame rearrangements. Some clones are lacking; in checked studies, under half of them reflect an unresolved V gene, and why the rest are absent is not known. V, J and clone size derive from that table, while D and trimming were established from the DNA sequence. The table for this sample lists more than 300,000 clones; approximately 89% of them were counted only once. The ten largest make up over 8.5% of the sample.

Points on this clone: It has no known antigen specificity. Base qualities are missing; no much larger clone stands one base away.

Participants in the prospective study were enrolled through a virtual design, were aged roughly 18 to 90 years, and lived in 24 United States geographic areas. In the prospective study, participants were assigned to cohorts based on the clinical history participants reported in a screening survey and a study questionnaire. Recovered participants in ImmuneRACE Cohort 3 were defined as having two consecutive negative NP/OP PCR tests, clearance from a healthcare professional, or resolution of symptoms. In the prospective study, whole blood, serum and a nasopharyngeal or oropharyngeal swab were collected from each participant by mobile phlebotomists. Additional blood draws and questionnaires over a 2-month period could optionally be provided by prospective study participants. Blood samples from the prospective study were shipped frozen or at room temperature prior to DNA extraction. Results the study describes overall, beyond this receptor: The amount of clinical and demographic metadata varied by source and participant and was provided uncurated.

The V and J segments used are TRBV6-2 or TRBV6-3 and TRBJ2-3, with 7 junctional bases fitting TRBD2. This clonotype was obtained from a woman under 40 who had recovered from COVID-19. The specimen sequenced was PBMCs or T cells enriched from blood (not recorded which). CDR3 region: CASSYAGVWDTQYF. The DNA sequence is given as TGTGCCAGCAGTTACGCGGGAGTTTGGGATACGCAGTATTTT.